This T cell receptor (beta chain) was captured by sequencing in a study of cytomegalovirus exposure and HLA in healthy donors. Looking at the study overall: An analysis done earlier identified roughly 120 million unique TCR beta sequences from 190 million or so T cells.

The germline CDR1 and CDR2 sequences are MNHNY and SVGAGI (reference sequence). The CDR3 consists of 14 residues. The V and J ends lost 4 bases and 5 bases respectively, with 14 bases between them. Amplification used 60 Vbeta primers and 13 Jbeta primers. Produced via immunoSEQ multiplex PCR; TCRdb's table is partial and in-frame only. The repertoire has approximately 110,000 clones, over 60% of them found once; the top ten carry around 4.9%. General study results and limits: Sequencing likely produced, as an artifact, a cluster of highly shared sequence variants. Prior analysis indicated that the majority of TCR beta V segments exhibited productivity approximately 87% or approximately 30% of the time. Further analysis was carried out later, and it showed several of the most significant clusters appearing linked to common viral pathogens.

About this clone itself: The antigen remains unidentified.

Source material: PBMCs. This chain joins TRBV6-6 and TRBJ1-2; unclear D gene. The receptor was isolated from a man aged 25 to 40 in good health and CMV-seropositive. The CDR3 protein is CASSSVGGLYGYTF. The CDR3 coding sequence is TGTGCCAGCAGTTCCGTCGGCGGGCTTTATGGCTACACCTTC.